The 9 T cell receptor beta chains in this list originate from one sample, sequenced in a study of blood T cell repertoires in COVID-19. Sequencing was performed with immunoSEQ multiplex PCR; in TCRdb, only in-frame clones are kept and a portion is missing. The repertoire has 65,000 to 90,000 clones, 70% to 80% of them found once; the top ten carry approximately 16%. Sequencing was done on a sample of peripheral blood. The receptors come from a man in his 70s with active or convalescent COVID-19.

Only a few counts were recorded for this clone. This sequence joins TRBV11-2 and TRBJ1-1; D gene unclear. Trimming cost V 5 bases and J 0 bases, with 19 bases left between them. CDR1 and CDR2 from the germline V gene are SGHAT and FQNNGV. The CDR3 loop spans 17 amino acids. The CDR3 region is CASSPARSRNMNTEAFF. The CDR3 bases are TGTGCCAGCAGCCCCGCAAGATCTCGAAACATGAACACTGAAGCTTTCTTT.

V usage is TRBV14 and J usage is TRBJ2-3, with 10 nucleotides matching TRBD1. The CDR3 sequence is 15 residues long. V was pared by 4 bases and J by 3 bases, with 4 bases of the junction left unmatched. CDR1 and CDR2 from the germline V gene are SGHDN and FVKESK. The CDR3 region has the DNA TGTGCCAGCAGCCCTCGGACAGGGGGAACAGATACGCAGTATTTT. It codes for CASSPRTGGTDTQYF. Based on the CDR3 plus reference TRBV14 and TRBJ2-3, the full variable domain is EAGVTQFPSHSVIEKGQTVTLRCDPISGHDNLYWYRRVMGKEIKFLLHFVKESKQDESGMPNNRFLAERTGGTYSTLKVQPAELEDSGVYFCASSPRTGGTDTQYFGPGTRLTVL.

CDR3 loop: CASSLVGQGANSPLHF. As DNA, the CDR3 is TGCGCCAGCAGCTTGGTCGGACAGGGGGCAAATTCACCCCTCCACTTT. The chain combines TRBV5-1 with TRBJ1-6; 11 nucleotides agree with TRBD1. This CDR3 region has 16 residues. In germline, CDR1 is SGHRS, CDR2 YFSETQ. The V segment lost 0 bases and the J segment 7 bases; nucleotides outside the gene matches: 3.

This clone was recorded many times. This sequence joins TRBV5-1 and TRBJ1-4; 7 positions match TRBD1. The germline CDR1 and CDR2 sequences are SGHRS and YFSETQ. V was clipped by 5 bases and J by 8 bases; unmatched bases: 12. The CDR3 has 15 amino acids. The CDR3 sequence is CASSRGGTPEEKLFF. DNA of the CDR3: TGCGCCAGCAGTCGAGGGGGCACCCCGGAGGAAAAACTGTTTTTT.

This clone was detected ten times or more. Additional DNA sequences in this sample encode the identical CDR3. The V gene is TRBV7-9, the J gene TRBJ1-2; D not certain. This CDR3 has 12 residues. Trimming pared 5 bases from V and 3 bases from J, leaving 7 bases between. CDR1 is SEHNR, CDR2 FQNEAQ, per germline (reference sequence). CDR3 protein: CASSLGDYGYTF. CDR3 nucleotide sequence: TGTGCCAGCAGCCTTGGAGACTATGGCTACACCTTC.

This clone was seen a single time. The chain combines TRBV13 with TRBJ2-3, with TRBD2 as a possible D gene (6 bases). This CDR3 is built from 14 residues. Trimming stripped 4 bases from V and 3 bases from J, with 11 bases between. CDR1 PRHDT and CDR2 FYEKMQ come from the germline V gene (reference sequence). DNA for the CDR3: TGTGCCAGCAGCTCTGGACTAAAGACAGATACGCAGTATTTT. Translated, it gives CASSSGLKTDTQYF.

The DNA of the CDR3 is TGTGCCAGCAGCTCTAGCTTCTCTGGAAACACCATATATTTT. It yields the protein CASSSSFSGNTIYF. The chain carries TRBV5-5 and TRBJ1-3; unclear D gene. The CDR3 consists of 14 residues. Trimming left V 3 bases short and J 0 bases short, with 7 bases between. Per the germline V gene, CDR1 is SGHKS and CDR2 is YYEKEE (reference sequence).

This clone came up once. This chain links TRBV2 with TRBJ2-2; tentative D call: TRBD1 (5 bases). This CDR3 has 13 residues. Germline V gene sequence: CDR1 SNHLY, CDR2 FYNNEI. V shed 5 bases and J shed 1 base, with 5 bases lying between them. The CDR3 is CASSRGNTGELFF. CDR3 DNA: TGTGCCAGCAGTAGGGGGAACACCGGGGAGCTGTTTTTT.

The chain joins TRBV30 to TRBJ1-4, with 8 bases matching TRBD1. V gave up 2 bases and J gave up 4 bases; unmatched junction bases: 9. Germline CDR1 and CDR2: GTSNPN and SVGIG (reference sequence). CDR3 length: 16 amino acids. CDR3 nucleotide sequence: TGTGCCTGGAGTCAGGGACAGGCCCTCTATAATGAAAAACTGTTTTTT. Translation: CAWSQGQALYNEKLFF.